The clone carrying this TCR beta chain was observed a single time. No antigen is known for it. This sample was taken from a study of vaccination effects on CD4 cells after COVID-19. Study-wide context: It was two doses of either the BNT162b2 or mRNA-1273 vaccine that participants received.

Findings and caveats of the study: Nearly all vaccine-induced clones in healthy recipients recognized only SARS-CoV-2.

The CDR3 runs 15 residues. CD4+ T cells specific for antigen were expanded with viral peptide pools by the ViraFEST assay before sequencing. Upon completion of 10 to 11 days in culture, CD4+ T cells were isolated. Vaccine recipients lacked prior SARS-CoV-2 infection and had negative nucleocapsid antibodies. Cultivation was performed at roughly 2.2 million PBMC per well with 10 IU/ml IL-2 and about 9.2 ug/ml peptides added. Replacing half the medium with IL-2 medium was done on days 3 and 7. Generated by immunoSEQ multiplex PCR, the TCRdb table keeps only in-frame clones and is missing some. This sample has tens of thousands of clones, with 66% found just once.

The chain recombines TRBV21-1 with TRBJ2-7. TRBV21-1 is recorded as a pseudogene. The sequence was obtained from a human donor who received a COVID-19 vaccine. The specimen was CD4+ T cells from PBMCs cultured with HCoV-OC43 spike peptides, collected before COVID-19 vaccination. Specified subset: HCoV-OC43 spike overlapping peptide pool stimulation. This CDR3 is CASSPRSRGTCEQYF. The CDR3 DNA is TGTGCCAGCAGCCCCAGGTCGAGGGGAACGTGCGAGCAGTACTTC.